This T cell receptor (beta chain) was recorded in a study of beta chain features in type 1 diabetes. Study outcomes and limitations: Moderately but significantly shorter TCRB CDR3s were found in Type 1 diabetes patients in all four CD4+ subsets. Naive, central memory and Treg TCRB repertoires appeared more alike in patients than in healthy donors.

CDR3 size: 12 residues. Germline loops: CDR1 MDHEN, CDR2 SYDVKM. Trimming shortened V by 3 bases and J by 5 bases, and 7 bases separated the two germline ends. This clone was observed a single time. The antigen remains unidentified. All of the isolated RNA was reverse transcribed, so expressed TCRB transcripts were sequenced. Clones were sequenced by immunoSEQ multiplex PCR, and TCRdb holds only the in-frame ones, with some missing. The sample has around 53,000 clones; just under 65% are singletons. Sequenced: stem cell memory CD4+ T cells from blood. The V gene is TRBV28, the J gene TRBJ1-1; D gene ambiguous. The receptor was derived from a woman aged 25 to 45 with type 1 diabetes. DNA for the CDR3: TGTGCCAGCAGTTTTTTCGGTACTGAAGCTTTCTTT. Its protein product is CASSFFGTEAFF.